This T cell receptor beta chain was captured in a study of OX40 agonist ivuxolimab in advanced cancers. Study-level information: The dose of intravenous ivuxolimab that patients received every 2 weeks ranged from 0.01 to 10 mg/kg. Antecedent anti-PD-1, anti-PD-L1 or anti-CTLA-4 therapy was permissible, with roughly 36% having received some.

Clones were read by immunoSEQ multiplex PCR, and TCRdb kept only the in-frame ones, dropping some. The sample has 40,000 or so clones; roughly 80% are singletons. The input for sequencing was CD4+ or CD8+ T cells sorted from blood, taken in a trial of the OX40 agonist ivuxolimab. This receptor was taken from an adult with an advanced solid tumor such as melanoma, head and neck, liver or kidney cancer.

CDR3 residues: CATSTSSGRVSGEQYF. CDR3 bases: TGTGCCACCAGCACGTCTAGCGGGAGGGTAAGCGGCGAGCAGTACTTC. V gene TRBV15 combines with J gene TRBJ2-7, with TRBD2 identical over 12 bases. The J segment lost 6 bases and the V segment lost 4 bases, leaving 10 bases of the junction unmatched. CDR3 length equals 16 residues. CDR1 is LNHNV, CDR2 YYDKDF, per germline (reference sequence).